This TCR beta chain appears in the sequencing data of a study of shared clonotypes between healthy human individuals (dated by TCRdb to the early 2020s). For the wider study: The cohort included three men and a couple of women between 18 and 49 years of age. Per donor, three plates each were used for CD4 naive and CD4 memory, two for CD8 naive, and one for CD8 memory. Blood TCR repertoires of roughly five healthy adults were deeply sequenced to estimate repertoire size and the extent of clonotype sharing between individuals. Different laboratories and diverse techniques were used to prepare libraries and sequence TCR repertoires, to increase sequencing depth and limit assay-specific biases. Between about 0.85 and 9.5 billion PBMCs per donor were obtained by leukapheresis.

The donors were healthy, HIV-negative adults with no recently reported acute infections or vaccinations. Every donor was a Caucasian adult residing in Nashville, Tennessee, USA. CD4+ T cells were enriched by magnetic negative selection; naive cells were then positively selected on CD45RA, and the negative fraction formed the memory subset. Blood was collected by leukapheresis, and PBMCs were isolated by Ficoll-Histopaque density gradient centrifugation and then cryopreserved in liquid nitrogen vapor phase. Analytical flow cytometry was used to check the purity and quantity of every magnetically sorted T cell population. Each sorted fraction had its genomic DNA isolated and then quantified by UV absorbance on a Nanodrop 2000c. Points on this clone: The antigen it recognizes is unknown. One base away there is no much larger clone; base qualities are not given.

Overall study outcomes, separate from this receptor: Approximately 5% of naive CD4, 3.5% of naive CD8, 2.3% of memory CD4, and 0.4% of memory CD8 clonotypes were shared across several donors. Even with the large sequencing depth, rarefaction of the sorted-subset datasets indicated that sequencing was incomplete. Larger estimated clonotype richness was generally found for naive subsets than for memory subsets. Only blood was sampled, and tissue TCR repertoires likely differ from those in blood. Because the study included a small number of donors, the genetic and exposure-history diversity represented was limited. Based on pairwise subsampling, the degree of clonotype sharing among donors was expected to be affected by sequencing depth. Compared with non-shared clonotypes, clonotypes shared by all four sorted-subset donors had higher generation probabilities.

CDR1 and CDR2 (KGHSH, LQKENI) derive from the germline V gene. The CDR3 has 14 amino acids, counting the end cysteine and phenylalanine. Only CDR3 DNA is held: 42 bases, read in frame from base 1. V loses 1 base of germline sequence and J loses 2 bases, and the interval between the two ends is 5 bases. Using the deep immunoSEQ assay, multiplex PCR amplified TCR CDR3 regions from genomic DNA. Extracted genomic DNA from each cell subset was spread evenly across all wells of several immunoSEQ 96-well plates, with each plate serving as a replicate. Each replicate PCR for sorted subsets received about 210 ng genomic DNA, equal to some 32,000 T cell genomes. Purified libraries were measured with a Qubit 3.0 fluorometer, size-checked on a Bioanalyzer 2100, and measured again with the KAPA Library Quantification kit. Every immunoSEQ 96-well plate was sequenced on a separate single-read 150-cycle Illumina NextSeq 550 flow cell. Regarding the original processing steps: Because the immunoSEQ output held only junctional sequences and lacked quality scores, the filtering could not match the filtering applied to full-length reads. Sequences were annotated with PyIR, a Python wrapper for IgBLAST v1.9, and V/J genes and CDR3 were assigned using IMGT germline references. Reads were removed for weak V/J assignments (E-value above 1e-6), missing CDR3, stop codons, out-of-frame junctions, or ambiguous translated residues. V3J clonotypes were defined by identical inferred V gene, J gene, and CDR3 amino acid sequence. The percentage overlap between two repertoires was calculated by dividing the number of shared unique clonotypes by the size of the smaller repertoire. Richness of each repertoire was evaluated using RTK rarefaction, the Chao1 estimator, and Recon v2.1 estimates of unobserved clonotypes. Generation probabilities were computed with OLGA for all TCRbeta clonotypes obtained by the gDNA method from several donors. In its TCRdb copy, this immuneACCESS table keeps in-frame sequences only and misses some clones. Where compared with another copy, unresolved V genes explain less than half of these, and the others have no known cause. That table supplies the V and J calls and clone size; D and trimming were determined from the DNA. A total of some 500,000 clones appear in this sample, approximately 94% of them only once. About 0.06% of the sample goes to the ten largest clones.

Sample: naive CD4+ T cells sorted from blood. Per the publication, the cell subset or site label means: CD45RA+ positively selected. The origin of this receptor is a woman in her 30s in good health. The rearranged segments are TRBV18 and TRBJ2-2, with the D gene not clear enough to name. This receptor has the CDR3 CASSPQGNTGELFF. The DNA sequence reads TGTGCCAGCTCACCACAGGGCAACACCGGGGAGCTGTTTTTT.